Sequencing of this T cell receptor (beta chain) was carried out in a study of T cell repertoires and HLA-DP antigens. Study details: Transduced HeLa cells presented HLA-DP to CD4+ T cells. Study-level findings and limits: Against both alloantigens, CD137+ clonality was similar, approximately 0.39.

Clones were sequenced by immunoSEQ multiplex PCR, and TCRdb holds only the in-frame ones, with some missing. The table shows about 110,000 clones, with about 91% occurring only once. Purity of the untouched CD4+ T cells was 95% to 98%. Trimming at V came to 2 bases and at J to 2 bases, leaving 6 bases not matched to a gene. Germline lookup yields CDR1 SGHTA and CDR2 FQGNSA. The CDR3 contains 17 residues. As regards this clone: Its specificity is not known.

The receptor was derived from a woman aged 18-29 years in good health and CMV-seronegative. Sequenced material: CD4+ T cells from PBMCs. The J gene is TRBJ2-3, the V gene TRBV7-2, with TRBD2 identical over 11 bases. The CDR3 is CASSLTRLAGSTDTQYF. The CDR3 nucleotides read TGTGCCAGCAGCTTAACCAGACTAGCGGGGTCCACAGATACGCAGTATTTT.